A single sample gave rise to the 3 T cell receptor beta chains below, sequenced in a study of regulatory T cells in long-lasting Graves disease. The time point was: newly diagnosed GD, antithyroid drugs for less than 3 months. PBMCs were the source of the RNA used for TCR sequencing. Libraries of TCR beta came from iRepertoire HTBI primers plus Arm-PCR of CDR3 regions. Each CDR3 protein gets one entry after TCRdb re-called the multiplex PCR reads with MiXCR. This sample has 400,000 to 550,000 distinct CDR3 sequences, with 16% found just once. In addition, the sample was reused for a study of T cells in Graves' hyperthyroidism and ophthalmopathy.

Sequences were derived from peripheral blood mononuclear cells (PBMCs), sampled at new diagnosis, from a patient treated with antithyroid drugs. The receptor source for this set is a woman aged 18-29 years with Graves disease.

Details on this clonotype: The junction shows a germline mismatch at one end, possibly a read error. The rearrangement links TRBV5-5 to TRBJ2-2; D might be TRBD2 (5 bases). CDR3 size: 14 residues. CDR1 is SGHKS and CDR2 is YYEKEE in the germline V gene (reference sequence). DNA of the CDR3: TGTGCCAGCAGCTTCGTACTCATCACCGGGGAGCTGCTTTTT. This codes for CASSFVLITGELLF.

The genes are TRBV4-1 and TRBJ2-3; the D gene is possibly TRBD1 (6 bases). Germline values: CDR1 MGHRA, CDR2 YSYEKL. Trimming took off 4 bases at V and 4 bases at J, with 15 bases between the two ends. There are 15 residues in the CDR3. This CDR3 is CASSPPGQLPDTQYF. CDR3 coding DNA: TGCGCCAGCAGCCCCCCCGGACAGCTCCCAGATACGCAGTATTTT.

This chain links TRBV20-1 with TRBJ2-4, with 8 bases identical to TRBD2. The germline V gene has CDR1 DFQATT and CDR2 SNEGSKA (reference sequence). The J segment lost 3 bases and the V segment lost 3 bases, leaving 10 bases of the junction unmatched. The CDR3 contains 16 residues. The CDR3 sequence: CSASRGLGNIKNIQYF. CDR3 coding DNA: TGCAGTGCTAGCAGGGGACTAGGAAACATCAAAAACATTCAGTACTTC.